The 31 T cell receptor beta chains in this list originate from one sample, sequenced in a study of human T cells and chemical hapten exposure. The time point is: patch test 1, 2 weeks after DPC sensitization. The treatment is: therapeutic diphenylcyclopropenone sensitization with weekly scalp DPC. TCRdb independently ran MiXCR on the RACE reads; one entry per CDR3 protein. The sample lists tens of thousands of distinct CDR3 sequences; about 9.6% were seen once. The specimen comprised whole blood, sampled in connection with sensitization to the hapten diphenylcyclopropenone (DPC). Receptors originate from a woman aged 40 to 50 with alopecia areata. Some clones in this sample may be carry-over from other donors' samples.

On this clonotype itself: This CDR3 fails to terminate in the conserved phenylalanine or tryptophan, so it likely reflects a read error. The chain employs TRBV20-1 and TRBJ2-3; D may be TRBD1 (6 bases). The ends were cut back, 0 bases at V and 0 bases at J, with 13 bases in the middle. CDR1 and CDR2 from the germline V gene are DFQATT and SNEGSKA (reference sequence). The CDR3 has 16 residues. The CDR3: CSARDRDKTSTDTQYS. The DNA for the CDR3 is TGCAGTGCTAGAGATCGGGACAAAACTAGCACAGATACGCAGTATTCT.

This clonotype was counted a few times. V and J are TRBV6-5 and TRBJ1-6; 8 bases line up with TRBD1. The CDR3 has 14 amino acids. V lost 5 bases and J lost 8; bases outside the gene matches: 5. CDR1 is MNHEY and CDR2 is SVGAGI in the germline V gene. Here the CDR3 reads CASSRQGWDSPLHF. CDR3 bases: TGTGCCAGCAGTCGACAGGGGTGGGATTCACCCCTCCACTTT.

At least ten counts were recorded for this clonotype. The chain combines TRBV12-3 or TRBV12-4 with TRBJ2-1; 8 bases fit TRBD2. The CDR3 loop spans 14 amino acids. The J segment lost 7 bases and the V segment lost 5 bases, leaving 7 bases of the junction unmatched. The CDR3 region has the DNA TGTGCCAGCAGTCCCCGACTAGCGCGGAATGAGCAGTTCTTC. Its translation is CASSPRLARNEQFF.

This clonotype was seen ten or more times. The chain links TRBV9 to TRBJ2-7; D ambiguous. This CDR3 has 13 residues. V lost 4 bases, J lost 3 bases, and 11 bases lay in between. Germline-derived CDR1 and CDR2 are SGDLS and YYNGEE. This CDR3 is CASSLRADYEQYF. The CDR3 DNA reads TGTGCCAGCAGCCTTCGGGCCGACTACGAGCAGTACTTC.

This clonotype was seen only a few times. V and J are TRBV7-2 and TRBJ1-6; D perhaps matches TRBD1 (5 bases). Per germline, CDR1 SGHTA and CDR2 FQGNSA. The germline V and J ends were trimmed by 5 bases and 8 bases, with 16 bases remaining between them. The CDR3 sequence is 15 residues long. As DNA, the CDR3 is TGTGCCAGCAGCCGTGGACACCCTGGGGATTCACCCCTCCACTTT. It codes for CASSRGHPGDSPLHF.

This clonotype showed up many times. J is TRBJ2-7 and V is TRBV29-1; D is possibly TRBD1 (5 bases). The germline CDR1 and CDR2 sequences are SQVTM and ANQGSEA. The length of the CDR3 is 12 residues. V gave up 3 bases and J gave up 5 bases, with 11 bases separating them. CDR3 sequence: CSVDLAGHEQYF. CDR3 sequence (DNA): TGCAGCGTTGATCTTGCAGGGCACGAGCAGTACTTC.

Only a few counts were recorded for this clonotype. This chain uses TRBV6-5 with TRBJ2-5, with 9 bases aligning to TRBD2. Germline CDR1 MNHEY, CDR2 SVGAGI. J lost 1 base, V lost 4 bases, and 7 bases had no gene match. The CDR3 runs to 16 residues. The CDR3 loop is CASSSHSGGPQETQYF. The CDR3, as DNA: TGTGCCAGCAGTTCCCATAGCGGGGGACCCCAAGAGACCCAGTACTTC.

In its sample, this clonotype was seen a few times. The chain uses TRBV15 and TRBJ2-1; TRBD2 matches 8 bases. The CDR3 runs to 17 residues. With V trimmed by 0 bases and J by 10 bases, 14 bases remained unmatched. Per the germline V gene, CDR1 is LNHNV and CDR2 is YYDKDF (reference sequence). The CDR3 here is CATSRDPPRTSWEEQFF. The CDR3 DNA reads as TGTGCCACCAGCAGAGATCCCCCTCGGACTAGCTGGGAAGAGCAGTTCTTC.

The J gene is TRBJ1-3, the V gene TRBV7-2; weak D call: TRBD1 (5 bases). V was shortened by 1 base and J by 2 bases, with 6 bases between the two germline ends. Germline assignment: CDR1 SGHTA and CDR2 FQGNSA. CDR3 length: 14 amino acids. The CDR3 nucleotides read TGTGCCAGCAGCTTAGAGGGGCCTGGAAACACCATATATTTT. This translates into CASSLEGPGNTIYF.

The chain has TRBV5-1 and TRBJ2-5, with 7 positions matching TRBD2. V lost 4 bases to trimming and J lost 4 bases; unmatched junction nucleotides: 4. The CDR3 is 13 amino acids. Germline V gene lookup returns CDR1 SGHRS and CDR2 YFSETQ. CDR3 DNA sequence: TGCGCCAGCAGCGGATTAGCGGGAGAGACCCAGTACTTC. Its translation is CASSGLAGETQYF. The full variable domain, its missing parts supplied by reference TRBV5-1 and TRBJ2-5, is KAGVTQTPRYLIKTRGQQVTLSCSPISGHRSVSWYQQTPGQGLQFLFEYFSETQRNKGNFPGRFSGRQFSNSRSEMNVSTLELGDSALYLCASSGLAGETQYFGPGTRLLVL.

The J gene is TRBJ1-5, the V gene TRBV28, with D possibly TRBD1 on 5 matching bases. The CDR3 spans 14 residues. Deletions cut 4 bases from V and 3 bases from J, with 10 bases between. In germline, CDR1 is MDHEN, CDR2 SYDVKM. The CDR3 coding sequence is TGTGCCAGCAGTTCGACAGTAGTCAATCAGCCCCAGCATTTT. Encoded protein: CASSSTVVNQPQHF.

The genes are TRBV12-3 or TRBV12-4 and TRBJ1-1, with D possibly TRBD1 on 5 matching bases. V was trimmed by 2 bases and J by 10 bases, leaving 11 bases between them. This CDR3 spans 12 amino acids. CDR3 region: CASSLSGAGAFF. The CDR3 bases are TGTGCCAGCAGTTTATCTGGGGCAGGAGCTTTCTTT.

Many counts were recorded for this clonotype. This chain links TRBV13 with TRBJ2-1; a weak D match, TRBD1 (6 bases). CDR3 length: 16 residues. CDR1 and CDR2 from the germline V gene are PRHDT and FYEKMQ (reference sequence). The germline V and J ends were trimmed by 6 bases and 0 bases, with 15 bases remaining between them. CDR3 residues: CASRGASGNSYNEQFF. CDR3 nucleotides: TGTGCCAGCAGGGGGGCCAGCGGAAACTCCTACAATGAGCAGTTCTTC.

This clonotype was seen at least ten times. The V call is TRBV7-7, the J call TRBJ1-5; 7 bases fit TRBD1. This CDR3 contains 15 residues. After removal of 5 bases from V and 5 bases from J, the junction contained 9 bases not matched to a gene. Germline V CDR1 and CDR2: SSHAT, FNYEAQ (reference sequence). The CDR3 protein is CASSPQTGSDQPQHF. The DNA of the CDR3 is TGTGCCAGCAGCCCACAGACAGGGTCGGATCAGCCCCAGCATTTT.

This clonotype was seen ten or more times. The gene calls are TRBV6-2 or TRBV6-3 and TRBJ2-2; D unclear. V was pared by 5 bases and J by 0 bases, with 16 bases between. This CDR3 has 17 residues. CDR1 and CDR2 (germline): MNHEY, SVGEGT. This CDR3 is CASSLTPGNANTGELFF. In DNA, the CDR3 is TGTGCCAGCAGTCTGACTCCAGGCAACGCGAACACCGGGGAGCTGTTTTTT.

This clonotype has more than one count but fewer than ten. V usage is TRBV28 and J usage is TRBJ2-5, with 8 bases fitting TRBD2. Germline-derived CDR1 and CDR2 are MDHEN and SYDVKM. The CDR3 has 19 amino acids. V was clipped by 5 bases and J by 4 bases; unmatched bases: 21. The CDR3 nucleotides are TGTGCCAGCAGTCCTCAGAACCCGCCGGGACTAGGGGGTCCAGAGACCCAGTACTTC. This codes for CASSPQNPPGLGGPETQYF.

This clonotype was seen many times. The chain carries TRBV5-5 and TRBJ2-1, with D perhaps being TRBD1 or TRBD2 (5 bases each). CDR1 SGHKS and CDR2 YYEKEE come from the germline V gene (reference sequence). The CDR3 has 14 amino acids. V lost 5 bases, J lost 9 bases, and 18 bases lay in between. Here the CDR3 DNA reads TGTGCCAGCAGGCGCCGGGACCCCCTTAGTGAGCAGTTCTTC. Translation: CASRRRDPLSEQFF. Together with reference TRBV5-5 and TRBJ2-1, the CDR3 gives the full variable domain: DAGVTQSPTHLIKTRGQQVTLRCSPISGHKSVSWYQQVLGQGPQFIFQYYEKEERGRGNFPDRFSARQFPNYSSELNVNALLLGDSALYLCASRRRDPLSEQFFGPGTRLTVL.

This clonotype was observed at least ten times. This chain uses TRBV5-1 with TRBJ1-4; 8 bases fit TRBD1. Looked up from germline, CDR1 is SGHRS and CDR2 is YFSETQ. Trimming cost V 2 bases and J 0 bases; bases outside gene matches: 6. The CDR3 is 17 amino acids. CDR3 residues: CASSFGQGGATNEKLFF. In nucleotides, the CDR3 is TGCGCCAGCAGCTTCGGACAGGGCGGCGCAACTAATGAAAAACTGTTTTTT.

This clonotype was seen repeatedly, ten times or more. The chain carries TRBV6-6 and TRBJ2-2; 7 bases map to TRBD1. The CDR3 totals 16 residues. The V gene's germline CDR1 is MNHNY and CDR2 SVGAGI (reference sequence). V trimming: 6 bases; J trimming: 0 bases; junction bases outside the gene matches: 7. CDR3 coding DNA: TGTGCCAGCAGACCCCCAGGGGGAGCGAACACCGGGGAGCTGTTTTTT. Translation gives CASRPPGGANTGELFF.

This clonotype was detected ten times or more. The V and J genes are TRBV6-6 and TRBJ2-2; D is unclear. V lost 7 bases and J 6 bases, leaving 21 bases between the germline ends. In germline, CDR1 is MNHNY, CDR2 SVGAGI (reference sequence). The CDR3 covers 16 residues. The CDR3 region has the DNA TGTGCCAGCAAAGCCCTGGGGTCGACCGGCCCCGGGGAGCTGTTTTTT. It encodes CASKALGSTGPGELFF.

The chain uses TRBV20-1 and TRBJ1-2; no reliable D call. Germline V CDR1 and CDR2: DFQATT, SNEGSKA (reference sequence). V dropped 0 bases and J dropped 1 base, with 12 bases sitting between them. The CDR3 covers 15 residues. The CDR3 reads CSARDIRSYNYGYTF. CDR3 coding DNA: TGCAGTGCTAGAGATATCAGGTCTTATAACTATGGCTACACCTTC.

This clonotype was seen repeatedly, ten times or more. The rearrangement uses TRBV29-1 and TRBJ2-2; D possibly corresponds to TRBD1 (5 bases). This CDR3 is 12 amino acids long. V was cut by 4 bases and J by 6 bases, with 9 bases left in between. Germline lookup yields CDR1 SQVTM and CDR2 ANQGSEA. The CDR3 region has the DNA TGCAGCGTTGCAGCGACAGCCGGGGAGCTGTTTTTT. Its translation: CSVAATAGELFF.

The V and J genes are TRBV9 and TRBJ2-3; D might be TRBD1 (5 bases). The V end lost 4 bases, the J end lost 5 bases, and 17 bases lay between the germline ends. The CDR3 contains 15 residues. Germline CDR1 and CDR2: SGDLS and YYNGEE. The CDR3 protein is CASSLRQSWGDTQYF. The CDR3 region has the DNA TGTGCCAGCAGCCTTCGACAGTCCTGGGGAGATACGCAGTATTTT.

This clonotype was seen many times. The chain uses TRBV2 and TRBJ2-1, with 7 bases fitting TRBD1. The CDR3 length is 15 residues. Trimming cost V 6 bases and J 4 bases; bases outside gene matches: 9. Germline V gene lookup returns CDR1 SNHLY and CDR2 FYNNEI. The CDR3 loop is CASRETGAAYNEQFF. The CDR3 DNA follows: TGTGCCAGCAGAGAAACAGGGGCCGCTTACAATGAGCAGTTCTTC. Drawing the rest from reference TRBV2 and TRBJ2-1, the complete variable domain is EPEVTQTPSHQVTQMGQEVILRCVPISNHLYFYWYRQILGQKVEFLVSFYNNEISEKSEIFDDQFSVERPDGSNFTLKIRSTKLEDSAMYFCASRETGAAYNEQFFGPGTRLTVL.

The V gene is TRBV12-3 or TRBV12-4, the J gene TRBJ2-1; TRBD1 matches 10 bases. Trimming took 4 bases from V and 7 from J; bases not matched to a gene: 7. The CDR3 has 15 residues. CDR3 DNA sequence: TGTGCCAGCAGTTCCGCGACAGGGGGCCATAATGAGCAGTTCTTC. Encoded protein: CASSSATGGHNEQFF.

The sample holds many counts of this clonotype. The genes are TRBV5-1 and TRBJ2-1; tentatively, D is TRBD1 or TRBD2 (5 bases each). CDR1 and CDR2 from the germline V gene are SGHRS and YFSETQ. V lost 2 bases, J lost 9 bases, and 12 bases lay in between. CDR3 length: 13 residues. CDR3 residues: CASSFQGRVEQFF. The CDR3 DNA follows: TGCGCCAGCAGCTTCCAGGGACGAGTTGAGCAGTTCTTC. Full variable domain (outside the CDR3, taken from reference TRBV5-1 and TRBJ2-1): KAGVTQTPRYLIKTRGQQVTLSCSPISGHRSVSWYQQTPGQGLQFLFEYFSETQRNKGNFPGRFSGRQFSNSRSEMNVSTLELGDSALYLCASSFQGRVEQFFGPGTRLTVL.

The rearrangement links TRBV7-3 to TRBJ2-1; TRBD1 matches at 11 bases. The CDR3 covers 15 residues. V trimming: 5 bases; J trimming: 9 bases; junction bases outside the gene matches: 9. Germline values: CDR1 SGHTA, CDR2 FQGTGA. This CDR3 reads CASSAQGTGGSEQFF. The CDR3, as DNA: TGTGCCAGCAGCGCACAGGGGACAGGGGGAAGTGAGCAGTTCTTC. The full variable domain, completed using reference TRBV7-3 and TRBJ2-1, is GAGVSQTPSNKVTEKGKYVELRCDPISGHTALYWYRQSLGQGPEFLIYFQGTGAADDSGLPNDRFFAVRPEGSVSTLKIQRTERGDSAVYLCASSAQGTGGSEQFFGPGTRLTVL.

As for this clonotype: Being one base from a much bigger clone, this may be a read error. The conserved final phenylalanine or tryptophan is absent from the CDR3, which likely points to a read error. V and J are TRBV5-1 and TRBJ1-1; 7 bases line up with TRBD1. V shed 3 bases, J shed 4 bases, and the junction held 3 bases outside the gene matches. The CDR3 sequence is 13 residues long. Germline V CDR1 and CDR2: SGHRS, YFSETQ. The CDR3 protein is CASSYRQGTEAFL. CDR3 bases: TGCGCCAGCAGCTACCGACAGGGCACTGAAGCTTTCCTT.

This clonotype was found a few times. The rearrangement joins TRBV10-3 to TRBJ2-1, with D unclear. The CDR3 extends over 12 amino acids. Trimming stripped 3 bases from V and 5 bases from J, with 5 bases between. The V gene's germline CDR1 is ENHRY and CDR2 SYGVKD. The CDR3 region is CAISDSNNEQFF. The CDR3 coding sequence is TGTGCCATCAGTGATAGTAACAATGAGCAGTTCTTC.

This clonotype was counted many times. The V and J genes are TRBV7-6 and TRBJ2-1; 7 nucleotides match TRBD2. CDR1 and CDR2 (germline): SGHVS, FNYEAQ. The CDR3 length is 17 residues. After removal of 1 base from V and 4 bases from J, the junction contained 10 bases not matched to a gene. The CDR3 DNA is TGTGCCAGCAGCTTAGTCGGGCTAGCGGTAGGTTACAATGAGCAGTTCTTC. It translates to CASSLVGLAVGYNEQFF.

This clonotype occurred many times. Written as DNA, the CDR3 is TGCGCCAGCAGCTTGGGGGACTCCAGGGAGACTGAAGCTTTCTTT. Protein product: CASSLGDSRETEAFF. The rearrangement joins TRBV5-1 to TRBJ1-1, with a tentative D call TRBD1 (5 bases). Germline lookup yields CDR1 SGHRS and CDR2 YFSETQ. This CDR3 is 15 amino acids long. The germline V and J ends were trimmed by 0 bases and 5 bases, with 14 bases remaining between them.